This T cell receptor (beta chain) was sequenced in a study of CD8 T cells in ankylosing spondylitis. The CDR3 contains 15 residues. V lost 4 bases and J lost 1; bases outside the gene matches: 8. Germline CDR1 is DFQATT and CDR2 is SNEGSKA (reference sequence). This clonotype came up a few times. The target antigen is unknown. Each TCR beta library was made by quantitative 5'-RACE that incorporated molecular barcodes. TCRdb used MiXCR to reprocess the 5' RACE reads, holding one entry per CDR3 protein. The sample shows a few hundred thousand distinct CDR3 sequences, roughly 20% of them seen only once. Findings and limits, study-wide: In the blood and synovial fluid of reactive arthritis, some motif variants had been previously reported. In ankylosing spondylitis patients, matched synovial fluid reportedly showed significant enrichment of disease-linked clones. Characteristic, it appeared, of ankylosing spondylitis blood was a TCR beta motif of about eight highly homologous variants.

What was sequenced was blood, either unsorted or a sorted T cell fraction (not recorded which). This rearrangement joins TRBV20-1 to TRBJ2-7, with 9 bases that match TRBD1. The receptor comes from a female donor with ankylosing spondylitis or in good health (not recorded which). CDR3 coding DNA: TGCAGTGCTACTTCCCGACAGGGGGGGTCCTACGAGCAGTACTTC. Translating it yields CSATSRQGGSYEQYF.